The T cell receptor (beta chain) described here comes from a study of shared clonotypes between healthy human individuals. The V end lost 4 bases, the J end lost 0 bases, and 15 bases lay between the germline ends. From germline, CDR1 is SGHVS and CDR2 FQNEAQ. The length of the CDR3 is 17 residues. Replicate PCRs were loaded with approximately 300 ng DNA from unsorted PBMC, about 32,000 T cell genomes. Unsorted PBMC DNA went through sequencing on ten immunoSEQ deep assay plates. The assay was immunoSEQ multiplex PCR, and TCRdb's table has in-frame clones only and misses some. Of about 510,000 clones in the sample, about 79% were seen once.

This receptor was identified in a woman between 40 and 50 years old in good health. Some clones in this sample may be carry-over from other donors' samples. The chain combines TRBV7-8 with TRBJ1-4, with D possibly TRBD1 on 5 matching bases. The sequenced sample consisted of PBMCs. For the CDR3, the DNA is TGTGCCAGCAGCTCTAAGGGGACCCTTGCAACTAATGAAAAACTGTTTTTT. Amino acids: CASSSKGTLATNEKLFF.